The T cell receptor (beta chain) described here comes from a study of identical twins. Using its own MiXCR run on the 5' RACE reads, TCRdb lists one record per CDR3 protein. The sample includes 270,000 or so distinct CDR3 sequences, 6.5% to 9.5% of them seen just once. The V gene's germline CDR1 is SEHNR and CDR2 FQNEAQ (reference sequence). The CDR3 extends over 17 amino acids. V gave up 2 bases and J gave up 0 bases, with 14 bases separating them. This sample also belongs to another study, concerning yellow fever vaccine responses in identical twins.

The clonotype comes from a woman under 30 in good health. The chain joins TRBV7-9 to TRBJ2-4; TRBD1 is a possible D gene (6 bases). Sequencing was done on a sample of CD8+ T cells sorted from blood. The CDR3 region is CASSLPTTGLAKNIQYF. The CDR3 region has the DNA TGTGCCAGCAGCTTACCCACGACAGGACTAGCCAAAAACATTCAGTACTTC.